This TCR beta chain is from a study of T cell changes during pregnancy in multiple sclerosis. The repertoire was sequenced with immunoSEQ multiplex PCR; TCRdb's copy has only in-frame clones and lacks some. The profile shows 55,000 or so clones, about 90% of them singletons. CDR1 and CDR2 (germline): SGHTA, FQGTGA. There are 17 residues in the CDR3. Unmatched junction bases numbered 7, after V lost 6 bases and J lost 2 bases. The V call is TRBV7-3, the J call TRBJ2-6; 10 positions agree with TRBD1. Sequences were derived from CD4+ T cells from peripheral blood mononuclear cells, sampled after pregnancy. The receptor's source is a female donor with multiple sclerosis, enrolled in a pregnancy study. CDR3 residues: CASSLGQGNAGANVLTF. The DNA for the CDR3 is TGTGCCAGCAGTCTGGGACAGGGGAATGCTGGGGCCAACGTCCTGACTTTC.